These 10 T cell receptor beta chains were sequenced from one sample in a study of T-cell memory formation after mild COVID-19. A single record per CDR3 protein comes from TCRdb applying MiXCR to the 5' RACE reads. The sample lists about 350,000 distinct CDR3 sequences, about an eighth seen once, with about 20% in the top ten. Sequencing was carried out using PBMCs or a T cell subset sorted from them (not recorded which). These receptors originate from a man aged 18 to 29 who had mild COVID-19 (a few samples of this study predate the infection). Cell type and time point are not known.

This chain links TRBV12-5 with TRBJ1-1, with D hard to call. CDR1 is LGHNT, CDR2 FRNRAP, per germline. Trimming stripped 0 bases from V and 0 bases from J, with 11 bases between. The CDR3 spans 16 residues. CDR3 region: CASGLVRREVNTEAFF. CDR3 DNA sequence: TGTGCTAGTGGTTTGGTCCGGAGAGAGGTGAACACTGAAGCTTTCTTT. Full variable domain (rest looked up from reference TRBV12-5 and TRBJ1-1): DARVTQTPRHKVTEMGQEVTMRCQPILGHNTVFWYRQTMMQGLELLAYFRNRAPLDDSGMPKDRFSAEMPDATLATLKIQPSEPRDSAVYFCASGLVRREVNTEAFFGQGTRLTVV.

The sample holds many counts of this clonotype. The chain employs TRBV2 and TRBJ2-1, with D unclear. Per germline, CDR1 SNHLY and CDR2 FYNNEI. The CDR3 length is 12 residues. Trimming left V 4 bases short and J 2 bases short, with 3 bases between. The chain's CDR3 is CASSGPYNEQFF. Here the CDR3 DNA reads TGTGCCAGCAGTGGACCCTACAATGAGCAGTTCTTC.

The gene calls are TRBV6-5 and TRBJ1-6; a weak D match, TRBD1 (6 bases). V was shortened by 2 bases and J by 7 bases, with 15 bases between the two germline ends. Germline CDR1 is MNHEY and CDR2 is SVGAGI. The CDR3 has 16 residues. In nucleotides, the CDR3 is TGTGCCAGCAGTTACGGTTGGTCCCAGGGGAATTCACCCCTCCACTTT. Protein sequence: CASSYGWSQGNSPLHF.

This clonotype was counted a single time. This rearrangement joins TRBV7-9 to TRBJ2-3; D is tentatively TRBD1 or TRBD2 (5 bases each). There are 12 residues in the CDR3. Looked up from germline, CDR1 is SEHNR and CDR2 is FQNEAQ (reference sequence). V dropped 7 bases and J dropped 7 bases, with 12 bases sitting between them. The DNA of the CDR3 is TGTGCCAGCAACTCCGGGGCGAATACGCAGTATTTT. This sequence encodes CASNSGANTQYF.

This CDR3 is CASSLPVGQAGVNNEQFF. In DNA form, the CDR3 reads TGTGCCAGCAGCTTACCAGTGGGCCAAGCGGGGGTAAACAATGAGCAGTTCTTC. The rearrangement uses TRBV7-6 and TRBJ2-1, with TRBD2 matching 8 bases. Germline V CDR1 and CDR2: SGHVS, FNYEAQ. V gave up 2 bases and J gave up 5 bases; unmatched junction bases: 14. The CDR3 is made up of 18 amino acids.

The V call is TRBV20-1, the J call TRBJ2-7; 9 positions agree with TRBD1. This CDR3 spans 13 amino acids. Germline V gene sequence: CDR1 DFQATT, CDR2 SNEGSKA (reference sequence). V was clipped by 6 bases and J by 5 bases; unmatched bases: 8. CDR3 DNA sequence: TGCAGTGCCCCGGGACAGGGAGGCCACGAGCAGTACTTC. Its translation is CSAPGQGGHEQYF.

V gene TRBV4-1 combines with J gene TRBJ2-2; possible D gene TRBD2, 7 bases. V was clipped by 0 bases and J by 4 bases, with 12 bases between them. The germline V gene has CDR1 MGHRA and CDR2 YSYEKL. The CDR3 sequence is 16 residues long. CDR3 sequence: CASSQEGGALTGELFF. In DNA, the CDR3 is TGCGCCAGCAGCCAAGAGGGGGGGGCTCTCACCGGGGAGCTGTTTTTT.

This clonotype was picked up many times. This chain uses TRBV20-1 with TRBJ1-5; no reliable D call. Germline CDR1 reads DFQATT; CDR2 reads SNEGSKA (reference sequence). Deletions cut 6 bases from V and 0 bases from J, with 12 bases between. The CDR3 spans 14 residues. The DNA of the CDR3 is TGCAGTGCGCGGAATTTATATAGCAATCAGCCCCAGCATTTT. Translated, it gives CSARNLYSNQPQHF.

The chain has TRBV6-1 and TRBJ1-3, with no clear D. Trimming shortened V by 2 bases and J by 9 bases, and 8 bases separated the two germline ends. This CDR3 comprises 12 residues. Germline-derived CDR1 and CDR2 are MNHNS and SASEGT. The CDR3 region is CASSEYTRTIYF. Written as DNA, the CDR3 is TGTGCCAGCAGTGAATACACCCGCACCATATATTTT.

This sequence joins TRBV9 and TRBJ1-2; TRBD1 aligns across 7 bases. The CDR3 extends over 15 amino acids. The germline gives CDR1 SGDLS, CDR2 YYNGEE. J lost 2 bases, V lost 0 bases, and 4 bases had no gene match. The CDR3 reads CASSVDPGGNYGYTF. CDR3 nucleotide sequence: TGTGCCAGCAGCGTAGACCCAGGGGGAAACTATGGCTACACCTTC. Full variable domain (outside the CDR3, taken from reference TRBV9 and TRBJ1-2): DSGVTQTPKHLITATGQRVTLRCSPRSGDLSVYWYQQSLDQGLQFLIQYYNGEERAKGNILERFSAQQFPDLHSELNLSSLELGDSALYFCASSVDPGGNYGYTFGSGTRLTVV.